Below, 8 T cell receptor beta chains from the same sample are listed, as sequenced in a study of blood T cell repertoires in COVID-19. Measured with immunoSEQ multiplex PCR; TCRdb has only the in-frame clones, and not every one. The sample includes over 200,000 clones, 87% seen only once; the top ten take 10% to 12%. The sequenced material came from PBMCs or T cells enriched from blood (not recorded which). The source is a man aged 25 to 40 who had recovered from COVID-19.

The chain links TRBV29-1 to TRBJ1-1, with D maybe TRBD1 (5 bases). Germline V lookup: CDR1 SQVTM, CDR2 ANQGSEA. V lost 1 base and J lost 6, with 6 bases in between. The CDR3 spans 11 residues. This CDR3 reads CSVEVGAEAFF. The DNA of the CDR3 is TGCAGCGTTGAAGTAGGGGCTGAAGCTTTCTTT.

The chain couples TRBV6-1 to TRBJ1-1, with TRBD1 as a possible D gene (6 bases). There are 16 residues in the CDR3. V was cut by 4 bases and J by 1 base, with 16 bases left in between. Germline V gene lookup returns CDR1 MNHNS and CDR2 SASEGT. The CDR3 DNA reads as TGTGCCAGCAGTGGAGGACAGCGAAGAAGGAACACTGAAGCTTTCTTT. This gives the protein CASSGGQRRRNTEAFF.

This chain uses TRBV7-9 with TRBJ2-7, with a tentative D call TRBD2 (6 bases). This CDR3 spans 15 amino acids. In germline, CDR1 is SEHNR, CDR2 FQNEAQ (reference sequence). V lost 2 bases to trimming and J lost 9 bases, with 20 bases between them. The CDR3 sequence is CASSLPTSPFAGQYF. CDR3 nucleotides: TGTGCCAGCAGCTTACCAACTAGCCCCTTTGCAGGGCAGTACTTC. The entire variable domain, with the rest obtained from reference TRBV7-9 and TRBJ2-7, is as follows: DTGVSQNPRHKITKRGQNVTFRCDPISEHNRLYWYRQTLGQGPEFLTYFQNEAQLEKSRLLSDRFSAERPKGSFSTLEIQRTEQGDSAMYLCASSLPTSPFAGQYFGPGTRLTVT.

The V call is TRBV28, the J call TRBJ2-2, with TRBD1 matching 12 bases. CDR3 size: 14 residues. J was trimmed by 3 bases and V by 9 bases; bases with no gene match: 2. Germline V gene data show CDR1 as MDHEN and CDR2 as SYDVKM. Written as DNA, the CDR3 is TGTGCCAGTCGGGACAGGGGGCACACCGGGGAGCTGTTTTTT. It translates to CASRDRGHTGELFF. The whole variable domain, filled in from reference TRBV28 and TRBJ2-2, reads DVKVTQSSRYLVKRTGEKVFLECVQDMDHENMFWYRQDPGLGLRLIYFSYDVKMKEKGDIPEGYSVSREKKERFSLILESASTNQTSMYLCASRDRGHTGELFFGEGSRLTVL.

The chain couples TRBV29-1 to TRBJ1-3, with 8 bases identical to TRBD1. The J segment lost 7 bases and the V segment lost 4 bases, leaving 27 bases of the junction unmatched. The germline V gene encodes CDR1 SQVTM and CDR2 ANQGSEA. This CDR3 region has 20 residues. Written as DNA, the CDR3 is TGCAGCGTTGGTGGGCGTAGGATACTGAAAGGACAGGGTCGAGTGAACACCATATATTTT. Translating gives CSVGGRRILKGQGRVNTIYF.

In this sample, this clone turned up a few times. The chain employs TRBV29-1 and TRBJ1-1; perhaps TRBD1 as D (5 bases). Germline lookup yields CDR1 SQVTM and CDR2 ANQGSEA. The CDR3 consists of 14 residues. V gave up 2 bases and J gave up 6 bases, with 16 bases separating them. The CDR3 DNA reads TGCAGCGTTGAATCAGGGTTAGGGATGGCTGAAGCTTTCTTT. This encodes CSVESGLGMAEAFF.

V usage is TRBV12-5 and J usage is TRBJ2-1; D is uncertain. The germline V gene has CDR1 LGHNT and CDR2 FRNRAP. The CDR3 covers 11 residues. V was shortened by 6 bases and J by 4 bases, with 4 bases between the two germline ends. This CDR3 is CASGLYNEQFF. CDR3 bases: TGTGCTAGTGGCCTTTACAATGAGCAGTTCTTC.

The gene calls are TRBV15 and TRBJ1-2; TRBD1 matches at 7 bases. V lost 3 bases, J lost 0 bases, and 7 bases stayed unmatched. The CDR3 spans 16 residues. Germline V gives CDR1 LNHNV, CDR2 YYDKDF (reference sequence). The CDR3 coding sequence is TGTGCCACCAGCAGGGCAAGACAGGGAGCTAACTATGGCTACACCTTC. Translated: CATSRARQGANYGYTF. Full variable domain (remainder filled in from reference TRBV15 and TRBJ1-2): DAMVIQNPRYQVTQFGKPVTLSCSQTLNHNVMYWYQQKSSQAPKLLFHYYDKDFNNEADTPDNFQSRRPNTSFCFLDIRSPGLGDTAMYLCATSRARQGANYGYTFGSGTRLTVV.